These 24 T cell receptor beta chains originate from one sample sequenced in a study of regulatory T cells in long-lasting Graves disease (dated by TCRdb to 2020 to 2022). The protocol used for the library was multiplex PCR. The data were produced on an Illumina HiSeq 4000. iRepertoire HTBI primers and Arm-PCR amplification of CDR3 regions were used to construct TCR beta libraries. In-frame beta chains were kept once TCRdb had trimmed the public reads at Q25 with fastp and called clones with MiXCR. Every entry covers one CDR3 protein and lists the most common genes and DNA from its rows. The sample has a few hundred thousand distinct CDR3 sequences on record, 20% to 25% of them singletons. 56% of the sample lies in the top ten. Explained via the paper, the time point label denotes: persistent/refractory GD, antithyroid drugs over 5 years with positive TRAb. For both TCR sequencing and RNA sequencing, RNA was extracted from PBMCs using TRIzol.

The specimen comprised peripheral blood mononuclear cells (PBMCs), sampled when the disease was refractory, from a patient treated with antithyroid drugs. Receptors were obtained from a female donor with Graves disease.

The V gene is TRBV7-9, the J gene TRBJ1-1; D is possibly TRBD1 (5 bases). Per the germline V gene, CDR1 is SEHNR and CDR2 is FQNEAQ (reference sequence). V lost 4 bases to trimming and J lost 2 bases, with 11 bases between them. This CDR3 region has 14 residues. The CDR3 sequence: CASSWRTPNTEAFF. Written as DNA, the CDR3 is TGTGCCAGCAGCTGGCGGACACCAAACACTGAAGCTTTCTTT.

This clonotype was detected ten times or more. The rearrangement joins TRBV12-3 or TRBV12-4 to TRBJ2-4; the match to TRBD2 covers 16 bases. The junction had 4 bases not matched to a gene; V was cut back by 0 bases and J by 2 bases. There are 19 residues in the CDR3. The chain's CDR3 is CASSLAGLAGGRTKNIQYF. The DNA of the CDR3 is TGTGCCAGCAGTTTAGCGGGACTAGCGGGAGGGAGGACCAAAAACATTCAGTACTTC.

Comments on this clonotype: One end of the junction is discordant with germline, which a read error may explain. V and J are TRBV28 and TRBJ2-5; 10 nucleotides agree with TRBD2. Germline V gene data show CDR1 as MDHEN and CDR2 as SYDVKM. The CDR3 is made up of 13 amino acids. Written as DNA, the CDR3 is TGTGCCAGCAGTTTAATCGTAGCGGGAGGCCCACACTTC. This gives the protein CASSLIVAGGPHF.

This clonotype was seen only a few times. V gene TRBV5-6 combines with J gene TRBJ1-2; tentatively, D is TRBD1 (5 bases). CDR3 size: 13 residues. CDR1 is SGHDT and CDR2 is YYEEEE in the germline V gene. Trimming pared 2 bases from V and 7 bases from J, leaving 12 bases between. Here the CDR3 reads CASSFQGGSGYTF. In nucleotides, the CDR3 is TGTGCCAGCAGCTTCCAGGGCGGGTCTGGCTACACCTTC.

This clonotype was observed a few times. The CDR3: CASSSATGNTIYF. The CDR3 DNA reads as TGTGCCAGCAGTTCGGCAACTGGAAACACCATATATTTT. The V gene is TRBV27, the J gene TRBJ1-3; D unclear. From germline, CDR1 is MNHEY and CDR2 SMNVEV (reference sequence). Trimming left V 4 bases short and J 2 bases short, with 6 bases between. The length of the CDR3 is 13 residues.

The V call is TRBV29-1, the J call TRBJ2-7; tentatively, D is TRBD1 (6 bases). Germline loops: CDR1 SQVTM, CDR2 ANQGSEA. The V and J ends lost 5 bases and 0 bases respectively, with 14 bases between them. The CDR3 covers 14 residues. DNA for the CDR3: TGCAGCGTTAGTTCAGGGGCCCTCTCCTACGAGCAGTACTTC. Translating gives CSVSSGALSYEQYF.

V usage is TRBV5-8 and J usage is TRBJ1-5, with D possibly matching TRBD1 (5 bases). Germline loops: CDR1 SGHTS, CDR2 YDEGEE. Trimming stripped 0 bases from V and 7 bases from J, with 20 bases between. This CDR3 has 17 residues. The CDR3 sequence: CASSLARGRGVGQPQHF. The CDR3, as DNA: TGTGCCAGCAGCTTGGCGAGAGGACGGGGGGTGGGACAGCCCCAGCATTTT.

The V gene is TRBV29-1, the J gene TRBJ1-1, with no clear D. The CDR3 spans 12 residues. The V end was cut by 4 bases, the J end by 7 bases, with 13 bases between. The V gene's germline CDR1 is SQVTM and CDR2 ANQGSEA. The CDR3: CSVVDGLGEAFF. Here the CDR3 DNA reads TGCAGCGTTGTCGATGGGCTGGGTGAAGCTTTCTTT.

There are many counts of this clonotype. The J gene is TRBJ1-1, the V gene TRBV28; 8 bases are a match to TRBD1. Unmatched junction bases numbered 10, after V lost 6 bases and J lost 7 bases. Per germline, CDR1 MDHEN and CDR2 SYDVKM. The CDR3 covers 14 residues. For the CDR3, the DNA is TGTGCCAGCAGCCGTATGACAGGGGTGGTTGAAGCTTTCTTT. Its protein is CASSRMTGVVEAFF.

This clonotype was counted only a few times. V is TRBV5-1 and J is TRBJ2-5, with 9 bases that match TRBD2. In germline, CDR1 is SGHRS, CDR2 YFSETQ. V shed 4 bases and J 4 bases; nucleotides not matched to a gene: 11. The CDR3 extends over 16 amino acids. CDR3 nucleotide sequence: TGCGCCAGCAGCCGAGTTAGCGGGAGATACGGAGAGACCCAGTACTTC. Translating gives CASSRVSGRYGETQYF.

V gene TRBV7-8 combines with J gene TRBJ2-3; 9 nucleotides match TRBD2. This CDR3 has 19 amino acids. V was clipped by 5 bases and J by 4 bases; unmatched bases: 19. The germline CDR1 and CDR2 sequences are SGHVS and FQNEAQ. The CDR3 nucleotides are TGTGCCAGCAGCCCTGTGGGAGTAGCGGGAGTAGTACATGCAGATACGCAGTATTTT. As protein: CASSPVGVAGVVHADTQYF.

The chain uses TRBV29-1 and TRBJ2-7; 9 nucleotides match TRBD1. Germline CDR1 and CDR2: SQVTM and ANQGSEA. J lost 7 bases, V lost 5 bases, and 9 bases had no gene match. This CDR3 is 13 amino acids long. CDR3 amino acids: CSVSRTGVIEQYF. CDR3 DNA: TGCAGCGTTTCAAGGACAGGGGTAATTGAGCAGTACTTC.

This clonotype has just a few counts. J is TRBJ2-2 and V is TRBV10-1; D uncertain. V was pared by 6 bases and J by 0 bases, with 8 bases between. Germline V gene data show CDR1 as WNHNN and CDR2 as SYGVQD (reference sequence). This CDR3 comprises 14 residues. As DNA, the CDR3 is TGCGCCAGCAGAAGGGCCCCGAACACCGGGGAGCTGTTTTTT. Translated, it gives CASRRAPNTGELFF.

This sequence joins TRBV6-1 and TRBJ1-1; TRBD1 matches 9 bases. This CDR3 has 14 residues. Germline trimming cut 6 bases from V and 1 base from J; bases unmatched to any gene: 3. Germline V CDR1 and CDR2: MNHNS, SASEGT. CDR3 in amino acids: CASRDRGGNTEAFF. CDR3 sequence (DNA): TGTGCCAGCAGGGACAGGGGAGGGAACACTGAAGCTTTCTTT.

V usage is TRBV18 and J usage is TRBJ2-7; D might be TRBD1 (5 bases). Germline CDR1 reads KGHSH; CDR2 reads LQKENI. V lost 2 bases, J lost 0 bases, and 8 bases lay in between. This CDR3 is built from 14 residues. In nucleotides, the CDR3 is TGTGCCAGCTCACCATCGACAGCCTCCTACGAGCAGTACTTC. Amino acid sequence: CASSPSTASYEQYF.

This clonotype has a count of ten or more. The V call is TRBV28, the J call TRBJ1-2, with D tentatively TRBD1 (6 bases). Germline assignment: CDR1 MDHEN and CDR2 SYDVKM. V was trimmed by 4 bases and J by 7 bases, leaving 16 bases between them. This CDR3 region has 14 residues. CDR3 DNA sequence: TGTGCCAGCAGTTCGGTGGGCCAGGGGAGTGGCTACACCTTC. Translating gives CASSSVGQGSGYTF.

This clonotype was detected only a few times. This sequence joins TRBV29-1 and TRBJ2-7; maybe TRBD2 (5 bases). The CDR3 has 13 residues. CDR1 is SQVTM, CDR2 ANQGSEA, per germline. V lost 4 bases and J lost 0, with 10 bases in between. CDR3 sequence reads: CSVGTGSSYEQYF. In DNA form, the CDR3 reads TGCAGCGTTGGAACGGGATCCTCCTACGAGCAGTACTTC.

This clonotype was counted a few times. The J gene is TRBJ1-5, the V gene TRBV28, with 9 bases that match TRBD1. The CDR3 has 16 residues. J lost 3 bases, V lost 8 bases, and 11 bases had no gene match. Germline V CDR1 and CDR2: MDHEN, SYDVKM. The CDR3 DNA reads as TGTGCCAGCGGACTATGGACAGGGGCATTCAATCAGCCCCAGCATTTT. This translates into CASGLWTGAFNQPQHF. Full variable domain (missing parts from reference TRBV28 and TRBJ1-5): DVKVTQSSRYLVKRTGEKVFLECVQDMDHENMFWYRQDPGLGLRLIYFSYDVKMKEKGDIPEGYSVSREKKERFSLILESASTNQTSMYLCASGLWTGAFNQPQHFGDGTRLSIL.

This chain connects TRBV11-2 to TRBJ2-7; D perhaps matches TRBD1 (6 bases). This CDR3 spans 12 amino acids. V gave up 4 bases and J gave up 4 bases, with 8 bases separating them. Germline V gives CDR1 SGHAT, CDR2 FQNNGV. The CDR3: CASSYREYEQYF. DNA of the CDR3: TGTGCCAGCAGCTACAGGGAATACGAGCAGTACTTC.

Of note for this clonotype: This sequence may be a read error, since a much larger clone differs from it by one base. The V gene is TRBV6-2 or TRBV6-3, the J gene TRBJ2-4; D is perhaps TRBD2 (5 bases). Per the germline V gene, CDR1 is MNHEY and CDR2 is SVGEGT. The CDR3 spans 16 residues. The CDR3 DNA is TGTGCCTGCAGTTACCTCGGGGAAGGGAGCAAAAACATTCAGTACTTC. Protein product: CACSYLGEGSKNIQYF.

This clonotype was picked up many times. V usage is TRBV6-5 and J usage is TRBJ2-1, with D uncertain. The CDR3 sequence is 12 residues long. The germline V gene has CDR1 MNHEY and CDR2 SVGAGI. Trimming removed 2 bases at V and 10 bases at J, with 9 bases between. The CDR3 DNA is TGTGCCAGCAGTTACCTCGCCGGGGAGCAGTTCTTC. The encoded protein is CASSYLAGEQFF.

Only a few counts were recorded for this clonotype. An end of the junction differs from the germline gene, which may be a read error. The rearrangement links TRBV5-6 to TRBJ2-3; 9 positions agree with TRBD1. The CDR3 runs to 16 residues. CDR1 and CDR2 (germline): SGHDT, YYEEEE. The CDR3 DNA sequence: TGTGCCAGCAGTTTGGGGACAGGGTTTGGGACAGATACGCAGTATTTT. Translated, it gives CASSLGTGFGTDTQYF.

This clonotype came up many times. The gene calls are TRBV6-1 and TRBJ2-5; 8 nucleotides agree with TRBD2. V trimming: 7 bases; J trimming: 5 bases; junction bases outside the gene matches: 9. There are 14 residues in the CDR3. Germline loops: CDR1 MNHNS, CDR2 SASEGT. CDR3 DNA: TGTGCCAGCAACCTCAACCGACTAGCGGAGACCCAGTACTTC. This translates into CASNLNRLAETQYF.

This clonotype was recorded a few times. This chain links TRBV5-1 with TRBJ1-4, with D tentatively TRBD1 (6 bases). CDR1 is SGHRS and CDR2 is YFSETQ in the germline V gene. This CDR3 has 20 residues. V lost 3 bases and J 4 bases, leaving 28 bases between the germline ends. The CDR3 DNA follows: TGCGCCAGCAGCTCTACGGACAGCCGTACGCTACTCGGAGATAATGAAAAACTGTTTTTT. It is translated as CASSSTDSRTLLGDNEKLFF. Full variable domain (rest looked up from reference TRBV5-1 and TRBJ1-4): KAGVTQTPRYLIKTRGQQVTLSCSPISGHRSVSWYQQTPGQGLQFLFEYFSETQRNKGNFPGRFSGRQFSNSRSEMNVSTLELGDSALYLCASSSTDSRTLLGDNEKLFFGSGTQLSVL.